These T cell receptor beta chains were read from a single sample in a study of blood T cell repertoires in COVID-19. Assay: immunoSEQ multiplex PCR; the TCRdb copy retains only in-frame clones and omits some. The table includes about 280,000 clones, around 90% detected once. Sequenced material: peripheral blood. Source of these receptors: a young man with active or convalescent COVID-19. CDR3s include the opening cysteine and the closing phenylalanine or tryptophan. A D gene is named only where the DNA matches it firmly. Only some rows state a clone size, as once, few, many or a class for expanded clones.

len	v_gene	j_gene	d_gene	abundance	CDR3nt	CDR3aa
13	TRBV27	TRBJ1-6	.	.	TGTGCCAGCAGTTTATTAGATAATTCACCCCTCCACTTT	CASSLLDNSPLHF
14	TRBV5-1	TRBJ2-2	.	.	TGCGCCAGCAGCTTGGGCACTAACCCCGGGGAGCTGTTTTTT	CASSLGTNPGELFF
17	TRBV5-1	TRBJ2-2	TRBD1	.	TGCGCCAGCATCCAGACAGGGAAGGGGCCAAACACCGGGGAGCTGTTTTTT	CASIQTGKGPNTGELFF
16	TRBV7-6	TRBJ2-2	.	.	TGTGCCAGCAGCCCCCAGGCCGTGGGGAACACCGGGGAGCTGTTTTTT	CASSPQAVGNTGELFF
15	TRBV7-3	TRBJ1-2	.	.	TGTGCCAGCAGCATCGTCGGGGGAGATAACTATGGCTACACCTTC	CASSIVGGDNYGYTF
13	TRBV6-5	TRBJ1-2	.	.	TGTGCCAGCAGGAGGGAGTTTAACTATGGCTACACCTTC	CASRREFNYGYTF
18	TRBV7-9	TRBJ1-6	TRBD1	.	TGTGCCAGCAGCTTACTGAAAATGTTTGGACAGGGGAATTCACCCCTCCACTTT	CASSLLKMFGQGNSPLHF
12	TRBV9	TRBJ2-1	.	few	TGTGCCAGCAAGTGGGGCTTCGATGAGCAGTTCTTC	CASKWGFDEQFF
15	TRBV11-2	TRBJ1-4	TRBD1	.	TGTGCCAGCAGCGGGATTGGGACAGGGAATGAAAAACTGTTTTTT	CASSGIGTGNEKLFF
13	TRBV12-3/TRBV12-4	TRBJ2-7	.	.	TGTGCCAGCAGCCCTACTACGCCCTACGAGCAGTACTTC	CASSPTTPYEQYF
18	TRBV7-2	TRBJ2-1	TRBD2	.	TGTGCCAGCAGCTTGAAACGGGGGGGACCGAGCTCCTACAATGAGCAGTTCTTC	CASSLKRGGPSSYNEQFF
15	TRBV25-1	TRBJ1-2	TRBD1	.	TGTGCCAGCAGTGGGGGGACAGCCGTCTTCTATGGCTACACCTTC	CASSGGTAVFYGYTF
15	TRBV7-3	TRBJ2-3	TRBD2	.	TGTGCCAGCAGCTTGACCGGGACTAGCACGGATACGCAGTATTTT	CASSLTGTSTDTQYF
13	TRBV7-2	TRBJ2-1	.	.	TGTGCCAGCAGCTACGCCCGGGGTCCCGAGCAGTTCTTC	CASSYARGPEQFF
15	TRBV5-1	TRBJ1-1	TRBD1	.	TGCGCCAGCAGCCCCGACAGGGCCCTAAACACTGAAGCTTTCTTT	CASSPDRALNTEAFF
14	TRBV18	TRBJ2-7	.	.	TGTGCCAGCTCACCCGGACAGTCCCCCTACGAGCAGTACTTC	CASSPGQSPYEQYF
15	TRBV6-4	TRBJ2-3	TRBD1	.	TGTGCCAGCAGTGCGGCAGGGGGAGGCACAGATACGCAGTATTTT	CASSAAGGGTDTQYF
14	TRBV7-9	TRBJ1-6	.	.	TGTGCCAGCAGCTTATCCTTACTAAATTCACCCCTCCACTTT	CASSLSLLNSPLHF
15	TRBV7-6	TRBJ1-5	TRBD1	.	TGTGCCAGCAGCCCTGGGACAGGGATCAATCAGCCCCAGCATTTT	CASSPGTGINQPQHF
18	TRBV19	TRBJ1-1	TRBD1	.	TGTGCCAGTAGTCCGGGACAGGGTAACCGCCGCTTTAACACTGAAGCTTTCTTT	CASSPGQGNRRFNTEAFF
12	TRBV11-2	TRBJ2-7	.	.	TGTGCCAGCAGCTCCCTTAATTACGAGCAGTACTTC	CASSSLNYEQYF
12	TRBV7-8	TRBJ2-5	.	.	TGTGCCAGCAGCCAGAGACAAGAGACCCAGTACTTC	CASSQRQETQYF
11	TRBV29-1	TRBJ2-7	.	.	TGCAGCGTTAGGCGGGCGGACGAGCAGTACTTC	CSVRRADEQYF
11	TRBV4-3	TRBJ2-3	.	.	TGCGCCAGCAGAGGAGGCGGGACGCAGTATTTT	CASRGGGTQYF
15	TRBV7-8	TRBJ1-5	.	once	TGTGCCAGCAGCTTAGGGGTGCAGGGTAATCAGCCCCAGCATTTT	CASSLGVQGNQPQHF
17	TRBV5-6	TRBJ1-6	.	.	TGTGCCAGCAGCTTGTTCTGGGAGGGGGCCTATAATTCACCCCTCCACTTT	CASSLFWEGAYNSPLHF
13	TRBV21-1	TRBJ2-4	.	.	TGTGCCAGCAGCAAAGGGCAGGGGGCCATTCAGTACTTC	CASSKGQGAIQYF
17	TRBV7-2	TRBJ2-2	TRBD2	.	TGTGCCAGCAGCTTATTGGGGGGCGGGGGGGTCACCGGGGAGCTGTTTTTT	CASSLLGGGGVTGELFF
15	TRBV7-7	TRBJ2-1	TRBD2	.	TGTGCCAGCAGCCCTAGCGGGGGCCTCTACAATGAGCAGTTCTTC	CASSPSGGLYNEQFF
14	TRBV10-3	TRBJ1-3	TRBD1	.	TGTGCCATCTCAAACTGGGACAGGGAAAACACCATATATTTT	CAISNWDRENTIYF
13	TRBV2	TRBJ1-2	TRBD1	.	TGTGCCAGCAGTGCACAGGGGAACTATGGCTACACCTTC	CASSAQGNYGYTF
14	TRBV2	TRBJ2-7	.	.	TGTGCCAGCAGTGATGACAGTTTCCGTCCCGAGCAGTACTTC	CASSDDSFRPEQYF
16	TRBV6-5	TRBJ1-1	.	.	TGTGCCAGCAGTTACTCGACGGCAGGATCAAACACTGAAGCTTTCTTT	CASSYSTAGSNTEAFF
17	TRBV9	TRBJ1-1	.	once	TGTGCCAGCAGCGTAGTCAATCAGGGGACCTTGAACACTGAAGCTTTCTTT	CASSVVNQGTLNTEAFF
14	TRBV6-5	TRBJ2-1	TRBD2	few	TGTGCCAGCAGGGGACTAGCGGGGACGATTGAGCAGTTCTTC	CASRGLAGTIEQFF
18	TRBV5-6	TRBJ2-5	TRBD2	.	TGTGCCAGCAGCTTGTGGACTAGCGGGGGGGTGTACCAAGAGACCCAGTACTTC	CASSLWTSGGVYQETQYF
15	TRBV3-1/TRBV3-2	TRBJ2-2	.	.	TGTGCCAGCTTCTCTAGCCTAGGGCGGGCCGGGGAGCTGTTTTTT	CASFSSLGRAGELFF
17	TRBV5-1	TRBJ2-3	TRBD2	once	TGCGCCAGCAGCTTGTGGGGTAGCGGGGGGGCTACAGATACGCAGTATTTT	CASSLWGSGGATDTQYF
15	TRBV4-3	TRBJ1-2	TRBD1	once	TGCGCCAGCAGCCAAGTCTTCGACAGGGGGTTTGAAAGCCTCTTC	CASSQVFDRGFESLF
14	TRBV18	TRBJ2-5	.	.	TGTGCCAGCTCACAAGGGACTGTCCAAGAGACCCAGTACTTC	CASSQGTVQETQYF
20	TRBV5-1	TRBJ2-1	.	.	TGCGCCAGCAGCTCCCTCCGGGACAGGGACAGCGGGGGCCAGGGCCATGAGCAGTTCTTC	CASSSLRDRDSGGQGHEQFF
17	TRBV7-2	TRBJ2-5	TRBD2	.	TGTGCCAGCAGCATGGGACTAGCGGGGGCTAAGGGGGAGACCCAGTACTTC	CASSMGLAGAKGETQYF
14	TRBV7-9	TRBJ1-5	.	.	TGTGCCAGCAGCTTAGTTGGCAGGGAACAGCCCCAGCATTTT	CASSLVGREQPQHF
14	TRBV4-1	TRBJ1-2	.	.	TGCGCCAGCAGCCAAGCAGGGTCTGGAAATGGCTACACCTTC	CASSQAGSGNGYTF